This T cell receptor (beta chain) was recorded in a study of tumor-infiltrating lymphocytes in primary liver carcinoma. Whole-study context: Each of the growths was stage T1-T3 N0M0, extending about 4.2 to 11 cm across. Study-wide results and limits: Lower overlap was observed for tumor-adjacent and tumor-blood pairs relative to tumor region pairs. Tumors carried a top-250-clone fraction significantly exceeding that of blood (p = 0.039).

Unsorted whole blood yielded blood RNA, and germline DNA was extracted as well. Presurgery, 4 to 4.5 milliliters of peripheral blood were collected. This clonotype was seen more than once but under ten times. Its specificity is unknown. From around 530 ng of total RNA, TCR beta-specific cDNA was reverse-transcribed using a constant-region primer. Generation of the TCR beta libraries relied on three nested multiplex PCR rounds using slightly modified ARM-PCR. Use of TRBV1-TRBV30 forward primers with a C-beta reverse primer characterized the first two PCR rounds, which lasted around 9 cycles each. TCRdb re-derived calls from the multiplex PCR reads in MiXCR, one entry per CDR3 protein. Found here are about 320,000 distinct CDR3 sequences, over 55% of them singletons; the top ten hold 9% to 10%. The CDR3 runs to 14 residues. CDR1 and CDR2 from the germline V gene are SGHAT and FQNNGV. V shed 5 bases and J shed 9 bases, with 17 bases lying between them.

What was sequenced was peripheral blood. V and J are TRBV11-2 and TRBJ2-1; D possibly matches TRBD1 or TRBD2 (6 bases each). The receptor's source is a man between 35 and 55 years old with primary liver carcinoma and hepatitis B virus infection. The CDR3 nucleotides read TGTGCCAGCAGCCCGTTGGGGGGCCGAGGTGAGCAGTTCTTC. It yields the protein CASSPLGGRGEQFF. The complete variable domain, with remaining parts taken from reference TRBV11-2 and TRBJ2-1, reads EAGVAQSPRYKIIEKRQSVAFWCNPISGHATLYWYQQILGQGPKLLIQFQNNGVVDDSQLPKDRFSAERLKGVDSTLKIQPAKLEDSAVYLCASSPLGGRGEQFFGPGTRLTVL.